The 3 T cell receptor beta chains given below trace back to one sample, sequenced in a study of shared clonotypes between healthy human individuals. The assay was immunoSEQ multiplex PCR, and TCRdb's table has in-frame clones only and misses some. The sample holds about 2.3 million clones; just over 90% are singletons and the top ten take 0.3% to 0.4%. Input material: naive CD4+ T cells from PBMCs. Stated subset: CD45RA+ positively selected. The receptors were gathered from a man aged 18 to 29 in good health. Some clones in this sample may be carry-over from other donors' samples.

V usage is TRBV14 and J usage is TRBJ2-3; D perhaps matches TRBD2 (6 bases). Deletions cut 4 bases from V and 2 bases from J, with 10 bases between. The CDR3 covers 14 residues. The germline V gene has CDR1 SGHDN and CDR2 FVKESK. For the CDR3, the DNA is TGTGCCAGCAGCCTGTTAGCGGCCACAGATACGCAGTATTTT. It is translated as CASSLLAATDTQYF.

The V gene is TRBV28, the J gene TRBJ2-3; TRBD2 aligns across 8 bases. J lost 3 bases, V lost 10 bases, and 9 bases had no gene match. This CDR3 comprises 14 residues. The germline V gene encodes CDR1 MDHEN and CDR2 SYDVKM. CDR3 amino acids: CANSLAGPTDTQYF. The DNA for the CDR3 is TGTGCCAACTCATTAGCGGGACCGACAGATACGCAGTATTTT.

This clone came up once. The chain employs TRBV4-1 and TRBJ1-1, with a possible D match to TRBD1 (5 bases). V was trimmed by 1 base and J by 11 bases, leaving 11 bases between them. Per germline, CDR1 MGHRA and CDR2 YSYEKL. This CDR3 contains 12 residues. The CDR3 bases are TGCGCCAGCAGCCAAGCGGGGGTCCGGGCTTTCTTT. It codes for CASSQAGVRAFF.